This is a list of T cell receptor beta chains from one sample in a study of CD8 T cells in ankylosing spondylitis. One entry per CDR3 protein, called by TCRdb with MiXCR from the 5' RACE reads. This sample yields a few hundred thousand distinct CDR3 sequences, of which about 20% are seen a single time; about an eighth belongs to the top ten. Sequences were obtained from blood, either unsorted or a sorted T cell fraction (not recorded which). These receptors were taken from a male donor with ankylosing spondylitis or in good health (not recorded which). Both conserved end residues are part of each CDR3. Each record gives: J gene, D gene, CDR3 length, V gene, clone size, CDR3 DNA, CDR3 protein. D genes are given only for firm matches. Size tells how often a clone was seen (once, few, many) or the class of an expanded clone, and some rows leave it out.

j_gene: TRBJ2-5; d_gene: -; len: 15; v_gene: TRBV18; abundance: few; CDR3nt: TGTGCCAGCTCACCACCAGGGCCGGACGGGGAGACCCAGTACTTC; CDR3aa: CASSPPGPDGETQYF
j_gene: TRBJ2-7; d_gene: -; len: 15; v_gene: TRBV24-1; abundance: few; CDR3nt: TGTGCCACCAGTGATGGCCCAGGGGTAGGGTACGAGCAGTACTTC; CDR3aa: CATSDGPGVGYEQYF
j_gene: TRBJ2-7; d_gene: -; len: 12; v_gene: TRBV29-1; abundance: -; CDR3nt: TGCAGCGTCCAGACAGCCGGCTACGAGCAGTACTTC; CDR3aa: CSVQTAGYEQYF
j_gene: TRBJ2-7; d_gene: TRBD1; len: 12; v_gene: TRBV28; abundance: few; CDR3nt: TGTGCCAGTACAGGGGGCTGGTACGAGCAGTACTTC; CDR3aa: CASTGGWYEQYF
j_gene: TRBJ2-7; d_gene: -; len: 13; v_gene: TRBV5-1; abundance: -; CDR3nt: TGCGCCAGCAGCCCGGCCTGGGGTTACGAGCAGTACTTC; CDR3aa: CASSPAWGYEQYF
j_gene: TRBJ2-3; d_gene: -; len: 16; v_gene: TRBV4-1; abundance: -; CDR3nt: TGCGCCAGCAGCCAAGATAGAGGGGGGCGGGTAGATACGCAGTATTTT; CDR3aa: CASSQDRGGRVDTQYF
j_gene: TRBJ1-6; d_gene: TRBD1; len: 14; v_gene: TRBV12-3/TRBV12-4; abundance: few; CDR3nt: TGTGCCAGCAGCCCCTCAGGGGGGCCTTCACCCCTCCACTTT; CDR3aa: CASSPSGGPSPLHF
j_gene: TRBJ2-5; d_gene: -; len: 14; v_gene: TRBV20-1; abundance: -; CDR3nt: TGCAGTGCTAGAGATCTGCGGGGGCCCGAGACCCAGTACTTC; CDR3aa: CSARDLRGPETQYF
j_gene: TRBJ1-2; d_gene: TRBD1; len: 15; v_gene: TRBV4-2; abundance: few; CDR3nt: TGTGCCAGCAGCCAGGGCCCGGGACAGGTACGCGGCTACACCTTC; CDR3aa: CASSQGPGQVRGYTF
j_gene: TRBJ2-2; d_gene: TRBD2; len: 14; v_gene: TRBV12-3/TRBV12-4; abundance: few; CDR3nt: TGTGCCACCGAGCGGGGCGCGAACACCGGGGAGCTGTTTTTT; CDR3aa: CATERGANTGELFF
j_gene: TRBJ2-1; d_gene: -; len: 12; v_gene: TRBV5-1; abundance: -; CDR3nt: TGCGCCAGCAGCAAATCCGGGACAGAGCAGTTCTTC; CDR3aa: CASSKSGTEQFF
j_gene: TRBJ2-1; d_gene: TRBD1; len: 15; v_gene: TRBV27; abundance: -; CDR3nt: TGTGCCAGCAGTCCAGACAGGGATCGTTTCAATGAGCAGTTCTTC; CDR3aa: CASSPDRDRFNEQFF
j_gene: TRBJ2-5; d_gene: -; len: 15; v_gene: TRBV4-1; abundance: -; CDR3nt: TGCGCCAGCAGCCAACCGGGACTGGCCGAAGAGACCCAGTACTTC; CDR3aa: CASSQPGLAEETQYF
j_gene: TRBJ1-5; d_gene: TRBD1; len: 13; v_gene: TRBV10-3; abundance: -; CDR3nt: TGTGCCATCCAAGGGGGCATGAATCAGCCCCAGCATTTT; CDR3aa: CAIQGGMNQPQHF
j_gene: TRBJ2-7; d_gene: -; len: 14; v_gene: TRBV10-3; abundance: few; CDR3nt: TGTGCCATCAGTGAGTCGTGGACACCCTACGAGCAGTACTTC; CDR3aa: CAISESWTPYEQYF
j_gene: TRBJ2-1; d_gene: TRBD2; len: 16; v_gene: TRBV5-1; abundance: few; CDR3nt: TGCGCCAGCAGCCGTTCTGGGACTAGCGGGGCCAATGAGCAGTTCTTC; CDR3aa: CASSRSGTSGANEQFF
j_gene: TRBJ1-1; d_gene: -; len: 12; v_gene: TRBV29-1; abundance: -; CDR3nt: TGCAGCGTTGTATACAGCGGCACTGAAGCTTTCTTT; CDR3aa: CSVVYSGTEAFF
j_gene: TRBJ1-2; d_gene: -; len: 12; v_gene: TRBV29-1; abundance: -; CDR3nt: TGCAGCGCCCGCCCGGGAGACTATGGCTACACCTTC; CDR3aa: CSARPGDYGYTF
j_gene: TRBJ2-7; d_gene: -; len: 13; v_gene: TRBV29-1; abundance: -; CDR3nt: TGCAGCGTTGGCGAGGGGGGAACCTACGAGCAGTACTTC; CDR3aa: CSVGEGGTYEQYF
j_gene: TRBJ2-1; d_gene: -; len: 15; v_gene: TRBV3-1; abundance: -; CDR3nt: TGTGCCAGCAGCCATGGCGTCCGGACCTACAATGAGCAGTTCTTC; CDR3aa: CASSHGVRTYNEQFF
j_gene: TRBJ2-7; d_gene: TRBD1; len: 14; v_gene: TRBV29-1; abundance: few; CDR3nt: TGCAGCGTGGCAGGACAGGCCCTCAACTACGAGCAGTACTTC; CDR3aa: CSVAGQALNYEQYF
j_gene: TRBJ2-7; d_gene: TRBD1; len: 15; v_gene: TRBV7-9; abundance: few; CDR3nt: TGTGCCAGCAGCGGACAGGATAAGCGGACCTACGAGCAGTACTTC; CDR3aa: CASSGQDKRTYEQYF
j_gene: TRBJ2-5; d_gene: TRBD1; len: 15; v_gene: TRBV9; abundance: few; CDR3nt: TGTGCCAGCAGCGTTTGGACAGGGGAGGGCGAGACCCAGTACTTC; CDR3aa: CASSVWTGEGETQYF
j_gene: TRBJ2-1; d_gene: -; len: 15; v_gene: TRBV9; abundance: -; CDR3nt: TGTGCCAGCAGCGTAGATCAAGGGCGGTCGAATGAGCAGTTCTTC; CDR3aa: CASSVDQGRSNEQFF
j_gene: TRBJ1-4; d_gene: -; len: 17; v_gene: TRBV5-5; abundance: few; CDR3nt: TGTGCCAGCATACCTTTCGGGAGGGGCGCAGTCAATGAAAAACTGTTTTTT; CDR3aa: CASIPFGRGAVNEKLFF
j_gene: TRBJ2-1; d_gene: -; len: 14; v_gene: TRBV13; abundance: -; CDR3nt: TGTGCCAGCAGCTCCAGGGCACCCTACAATGAGCAGTTCTTC; CDR3aa: CASSSRAPYNEQFF
j_gene: TRBJ2-7; d_gene: TRBD1; len: 16; v_gene: TRBV27; abundance: few; CDR3nt: TGTGCCAGCAGTTCCCTGACAGGGTTGGCCTCCTACGAGCAGTACTTC; CDR3aa: CASSSLTGLASYEQYF
j_gene: TRBJ1-4; d_gene: -; len: 15; v_gene: TRBV6-1; abundance: few; CDR3nt: TGTGCCAGCAGTCCCGGCCGTAATAGTCGTGAAAAACTGTTTTTT; CDR3aa: CASSPGRNSREKLFF
j_gene: TRBJ2-1; d_gene: -; len: 13; v_gene: TRBV4-1; abundance: few; CDR3nt: TGCGCCAGCAGCTCGGTTGGGGACAATGAGCAGTTCTTC; CDR3aa: CASSSVGDNEQFF
j_gene: TRBJ2-5; d_gene: TRBD2; len: 16; v_gene: TRBV29-1; abundance: few; CDR3nt: TGCAGCGTGGCGAAACTAGCGGGGGGGAACCAAGAGACCCAGTACTTC; CDR3aa: CSVAKLAGGNQETQYF
j_gene: TRBJ2-3; d_gene: -; len: 15; v_gene: TRBV4-1; abundance: -; CDR3nt: TGCGCCAGCAGCCTTAGGGAGGTCGGCACAGATACGCAGTATTTT; CDR3aa: CASSLREVGTDTQYF
j_gene: TRBJ2-2; d_gene: -; len: 12; v_gene: TRBV29-1; abundance: -; CDR3nt: TGCAGCGTCGGGACACCTTCCGGGGAGCTGTTTTTT; CDR3aa: CSVGTPSGELFF
j_gene: TRBJ1-2; d_gene: -; len: 14; v_gene: TRBV18; abundance: -; CDR3nt: TGTGCCAGCTCACCGGGCAGTGGGCCATATGGCTACACCTTC; CDR3aa: CASSPGSGPYGYTF
j_gene: TRBJ2-3; d_gene: -; len: 21; v_gene: TRBV7-3; abundance: -; CDR3nt: TGTGCCAGCAGCTTAAGGTCGGCGAGAATTGAGCAGTGGAACAGCACAGATACGCAGTATTTT; CDR3aa: CASSLRSARIEQWNSTDTQYF
j_gene: TRBJ1-4; d_gene: TRBD1; len: 15; v_gene: TRBV20-1; abundance: -; CDR3nt: TGCAGTGCCTACCAACCAGGGGGCACGAGTGAAAAACTGTTTTTT; CDR3aa: CSAYQPGGTSEKLFF
j_gene: TRBJ1-5; d_gene: -; len: 19; v_gene: TRBV11-1; abundance: -; CDR3nt: TGTGCCAGCAGCTCCCGGAGGTGGGCCGAACTCTATAGCAATCAGCCCCAGCATTTT; CDR3aa: CASSSRRWAELYSNQPQHF
j_gene: TRBJ2-2; d_gene: -; len: 14; v_gene: TRBV12-3/TRBV12-4; abundance: -; CDR3nt: TGTGCCAGCAGTCTTGGGCTTTACACCGGGGAGCTGTTTTTT; CDR3aa: CASSLGLYTGELFF
j_gene: TRBJ1-5; d_gene: -; len: 13; v_gene: TRBV27; abundance: few; CDR3nt: TGTGCCAGCAGTTTGGGCAGCCATCAGCCCCAGCATTTT; CDR3aa: CASSLGSHQPQHF
j_gene: TRBJ2-2; d_gene: -; len: 17; v_gene: TRBV11-2; abundance: few; CDR3nt: TGTGCCAGCAGCCGCGGAGCTCAACGGAAAAACACCGGGGAGCTGTTTTTT; CDR3aa: CASSRGAQRKNTGELFF
j_gene: TRBJ2-2; d_gene: -; len: 14; v_gene: TRBV5-1; abundance: once; CDR3nt: TGCGCCAGCAGCCGAACAGAGAACACCGGGGAGCTGTTTTTT; CDR3aa: CASSRTENTGELFF